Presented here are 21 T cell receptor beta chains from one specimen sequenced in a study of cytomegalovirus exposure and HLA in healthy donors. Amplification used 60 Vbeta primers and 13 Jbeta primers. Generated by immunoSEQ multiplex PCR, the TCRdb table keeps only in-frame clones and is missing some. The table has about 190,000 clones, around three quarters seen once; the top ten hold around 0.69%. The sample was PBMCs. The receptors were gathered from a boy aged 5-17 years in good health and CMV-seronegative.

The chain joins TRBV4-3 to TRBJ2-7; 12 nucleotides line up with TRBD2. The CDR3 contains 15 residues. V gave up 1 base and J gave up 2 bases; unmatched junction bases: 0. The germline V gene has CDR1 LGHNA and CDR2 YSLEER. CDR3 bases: TGCGCCAGCAGCCAAGGACTAGCGGGAGCCTACGAGCAGTACTTC. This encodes CASSQGLAGAYEQYF.

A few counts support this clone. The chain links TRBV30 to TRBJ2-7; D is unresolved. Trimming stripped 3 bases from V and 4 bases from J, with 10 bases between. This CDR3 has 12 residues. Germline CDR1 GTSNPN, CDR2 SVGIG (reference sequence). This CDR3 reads CAWSGRRYEQYF. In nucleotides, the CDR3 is TGTGCCTGGAGCGGAAGGCGGTACGAGCAGTACTTC.

The CDR3 is CAIKTGAQETQYF. Written as DNA, the CDR3 is TGTGCCATCAAGACAGGGGCACAAGAGACCCAGTACTTC. The chain carries TRBV10-3 and TRBJ2-5; 8 nucleotides agree with TRBD1. Germline CDR1 and CDR2: ENHRY and SYGVKD. The CDR3 totals 13 residues. With 7 bases clipped from V and 2 bases from J, the junction kept 3 bases outside the gene matches.

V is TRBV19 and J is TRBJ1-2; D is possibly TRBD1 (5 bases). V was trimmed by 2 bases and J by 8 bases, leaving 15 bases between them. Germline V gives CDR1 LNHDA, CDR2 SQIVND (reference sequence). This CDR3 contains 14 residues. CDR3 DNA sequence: TGTGCCAGTAGTATACCCCCAGGGAGGGGCGGCTACACCTTC. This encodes CASSIPPGRGGYTF.

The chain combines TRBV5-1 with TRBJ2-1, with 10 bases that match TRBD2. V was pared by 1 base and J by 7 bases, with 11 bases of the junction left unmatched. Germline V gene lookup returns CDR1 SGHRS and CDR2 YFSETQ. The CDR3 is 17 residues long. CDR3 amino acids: CASSLWTSGGGGNEQFF. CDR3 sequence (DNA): TGCGCCAGCAGCTTGTGGACTAGCGGAGGAGGGGGGAATGAGCAGTTCTTC.

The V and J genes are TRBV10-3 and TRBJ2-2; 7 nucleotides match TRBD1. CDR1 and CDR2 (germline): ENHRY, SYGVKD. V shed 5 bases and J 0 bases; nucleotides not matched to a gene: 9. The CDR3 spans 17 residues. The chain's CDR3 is CAISQRTGAANTGELFF. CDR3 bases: TGTGCCATCAGTCAGCGAACAGGGGCCGCGAACACCGGGGAGCTGTTTTTT.

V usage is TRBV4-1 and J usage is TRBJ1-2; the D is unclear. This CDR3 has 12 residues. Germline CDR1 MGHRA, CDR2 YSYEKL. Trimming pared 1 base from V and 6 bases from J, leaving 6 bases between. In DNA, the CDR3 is TGCGCCAGCAGCCAAGCGAGGGATGGCTACACCTTC. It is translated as CASSQARDGYTF.

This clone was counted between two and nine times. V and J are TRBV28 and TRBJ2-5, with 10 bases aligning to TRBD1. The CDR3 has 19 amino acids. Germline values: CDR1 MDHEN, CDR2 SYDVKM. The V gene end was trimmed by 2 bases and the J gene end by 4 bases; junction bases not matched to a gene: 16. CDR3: CASSLGPSDRGRRGETQYF. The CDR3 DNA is TGTGCCAGCAGTTTAGGTCCTTCCGACAGGGGGCGCCGAGGAGAGACCCAGTACTTC.

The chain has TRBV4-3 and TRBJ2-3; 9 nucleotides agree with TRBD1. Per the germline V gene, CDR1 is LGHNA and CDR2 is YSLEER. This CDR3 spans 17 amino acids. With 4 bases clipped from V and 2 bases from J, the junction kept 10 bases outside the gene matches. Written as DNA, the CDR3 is TGCGCCAGCAGCCGAACGCCGGGACAGGGATCCACAGATACGCAGTATTTT. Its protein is CASSRTPGQGSTDTQYF.

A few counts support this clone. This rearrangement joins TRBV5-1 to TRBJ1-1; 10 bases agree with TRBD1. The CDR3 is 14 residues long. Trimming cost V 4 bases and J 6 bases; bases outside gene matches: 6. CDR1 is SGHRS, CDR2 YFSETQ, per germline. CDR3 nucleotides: TGCGCCAGCAGCCCGGACAGGGGGTATCCTGAAGCTTTCTTT. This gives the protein CASSPDRGYPEAFF.

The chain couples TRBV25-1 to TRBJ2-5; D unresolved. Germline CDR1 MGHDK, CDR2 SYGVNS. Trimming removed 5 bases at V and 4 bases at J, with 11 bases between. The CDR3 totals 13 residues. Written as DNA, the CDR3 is TGTGCCAGCAGTTCGACTCCTCCAGAGACCCAGTACTTC. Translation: CASSSTPPETQYF.

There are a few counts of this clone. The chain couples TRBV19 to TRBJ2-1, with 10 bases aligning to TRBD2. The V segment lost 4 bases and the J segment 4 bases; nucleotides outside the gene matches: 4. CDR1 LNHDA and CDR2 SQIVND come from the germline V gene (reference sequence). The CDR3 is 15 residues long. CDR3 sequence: CASSSTSGTYNEQFF. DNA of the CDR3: TGTGCCAGTAGTAGCACTAGCGGGACATACAATGAGCAGTTCTTC.

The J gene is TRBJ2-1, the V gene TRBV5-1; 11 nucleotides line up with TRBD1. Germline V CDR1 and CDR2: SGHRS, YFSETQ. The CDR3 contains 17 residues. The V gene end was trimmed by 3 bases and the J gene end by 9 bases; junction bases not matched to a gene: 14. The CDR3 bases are TGCGCCAGCAGCTCGTCGGGACAGGGGGAACTAGTGAGTGAGCAGTTCTTC. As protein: CASSSSGQGELVSEQFF.

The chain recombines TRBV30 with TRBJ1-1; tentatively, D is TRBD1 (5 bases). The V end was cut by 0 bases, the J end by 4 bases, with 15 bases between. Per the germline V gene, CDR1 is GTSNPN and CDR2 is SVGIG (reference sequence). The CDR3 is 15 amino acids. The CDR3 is CAWSVLGGSSTEAFF. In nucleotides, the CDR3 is TGTGCCTGGAGTGTATTGGGGGGTAGCAGCACTGAAGCTTTCTTT.

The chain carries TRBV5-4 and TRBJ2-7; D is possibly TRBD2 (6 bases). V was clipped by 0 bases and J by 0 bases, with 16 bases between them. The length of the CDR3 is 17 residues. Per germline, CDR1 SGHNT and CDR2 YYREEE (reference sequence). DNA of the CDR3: TGTGCCAGCAGCTTGGCGTTTGGCGGGACGAGCTCCTACGAGCAGTACTTC. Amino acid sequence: CASSLAFGGTSSYEQYF.

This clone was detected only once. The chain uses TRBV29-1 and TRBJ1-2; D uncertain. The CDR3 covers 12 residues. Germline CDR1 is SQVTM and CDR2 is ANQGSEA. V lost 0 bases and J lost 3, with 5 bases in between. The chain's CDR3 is CSVEDEHYGYTF. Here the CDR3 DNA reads TGCAGCGTTGAAGATGAGCACTATGGCTACACCTTC.

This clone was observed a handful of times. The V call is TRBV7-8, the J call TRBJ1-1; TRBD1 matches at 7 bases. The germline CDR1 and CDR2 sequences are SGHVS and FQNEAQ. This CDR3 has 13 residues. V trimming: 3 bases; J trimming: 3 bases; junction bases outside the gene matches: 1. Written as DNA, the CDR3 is TGTGCCAGCAGCTTGGGACAGCACACTGAAGCTTTCTTT. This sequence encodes CASSLGQHTEAFF.

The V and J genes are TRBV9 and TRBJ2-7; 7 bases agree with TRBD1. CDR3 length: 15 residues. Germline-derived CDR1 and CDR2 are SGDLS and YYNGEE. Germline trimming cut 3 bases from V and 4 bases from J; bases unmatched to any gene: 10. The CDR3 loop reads CASSGPEGGSYEQYF. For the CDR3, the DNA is TGTGCCAGCAGCGGGCCGGAAGGGGGCTCGTACGAGCAGTACTTC.

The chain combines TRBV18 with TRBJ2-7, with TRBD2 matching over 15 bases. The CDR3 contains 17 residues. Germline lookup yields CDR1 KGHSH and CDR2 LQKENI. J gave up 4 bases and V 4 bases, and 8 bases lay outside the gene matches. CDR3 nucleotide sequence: TGTGCCAGCTCACTAAGGACTAGCGGGAGGGCCGGGTACGAGCAGTACTTC. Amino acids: CASSLRTSGRAGYEQYF.

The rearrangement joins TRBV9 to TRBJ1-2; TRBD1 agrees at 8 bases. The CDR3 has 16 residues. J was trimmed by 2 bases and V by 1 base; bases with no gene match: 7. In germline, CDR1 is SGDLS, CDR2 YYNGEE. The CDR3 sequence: CASSVSPGQVNYGYTF. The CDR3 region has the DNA TGTGCCAGCAGCGTATCGCCGGGACAGGTGAACTATGGCTACACCTTC.

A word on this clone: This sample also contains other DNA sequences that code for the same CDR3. The CDR3 coding sequence is TGTGCCAGCAGCGTGCTAGCAGCAGAGGATACGCAGTATTTT. Protein: CASSVLAAEDTQYF. The chain couples TRBV9 to TRBJ2-3; D may be TRBD2 (5 bases). CDR1 SGDLS and CDR2 YYNGEE come from the germline V gene. The V gene lost 2 bases and the J gene lost 6 bases, with 13 bases spanning the gap. This CDR3 spans 14 amino acids.